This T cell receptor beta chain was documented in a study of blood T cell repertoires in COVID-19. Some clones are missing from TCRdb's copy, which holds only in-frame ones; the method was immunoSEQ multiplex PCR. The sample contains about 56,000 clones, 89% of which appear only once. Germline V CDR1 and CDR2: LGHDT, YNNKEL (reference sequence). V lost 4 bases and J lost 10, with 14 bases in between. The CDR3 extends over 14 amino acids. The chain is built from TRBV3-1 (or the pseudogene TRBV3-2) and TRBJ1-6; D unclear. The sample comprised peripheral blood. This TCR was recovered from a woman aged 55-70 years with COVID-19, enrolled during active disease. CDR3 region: CASSPRHGESPLHF. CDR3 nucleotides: TGTGCCAGCAGCCCCCGGCACGGGGAGTCACCCCTCCACTTT.